The 5 T cell receptor beta chains in this list originate from one sample, sequenced in a study of shared clonotypes between healthy human individuals. Naive CD8 isolation took CD45RO-negative cells positively selected for CCR7 and excluded terminally differentiated effector memory CD45RA+ cells. Method: immunoSEQ multiplex PCR; TCRdb's copy keeps in-frame clones and lacks some. Among under 2,000,000 clones listed, approximately 94% were seen once. The sequenced material came from naive CD8+ T cells sorted from blood. The source is a young man in good health.

The V and J genes are TRBV7-9 and TRBJ2-7; TRBD1 is a possible D gene (5 bases). The CDR3 sequence is 13 residues long. V lost 6 bases to trimming and J lost 1 base, with 10 bases between them. CDR1 SEHNR and CDR2 FQNEAQ come from the germline V gene (reference sequence). The CDR3 nucleotides read TGTGCCAGCAGGACGACAGAGTCCTACGAGCAGTACTTC. Translating gives CASRTTESYEQYF.

The chain recombines TRBV9 with TRBJ2-1; D remains unclear. The CDR3 covers 13 residues. The germline CDR1 and CDR2 sequences are SGDLS and YYNGEE. Trimming left V 6 bases short and J 6 bases short, with 13 bases between. CDR3 coding DNA: TGTGCCAGCAACCCTACGGGCCGCAATGAGCAGTTCTTC. As protein: CASNPTGRNEQFF.

This clone was seen just once. The rearrangement joins TRBV2 to TRBJ2-1; D not resolved. The CDR3 runs to 11 residues. Per the germline V gene, CDR1 is SNHLY and CDR2 is FYNNEI. V lost 5 bases and J lost 7, with 6 bases in between. CDR3 sequence: CASSIGNEQFF. As DNA, the CDR3 is TGTGCCAGCAGTATAGGGAATGAGCAGTTCTTC.

This clone was seen just once. The same CDR3 can be traced to other DNA sequences in this sample. The J gene is TRBJ2-1, the V gene TRBV6-5; 8 positions agree with TRBD1. CDR3 size: 16 residues. Per germline, CDR1 MNHEY and CDR2 SVGAGI. V lost 0 bases to trimming and J lost 3 bases; unmatched junction nucleotides: 4. CDR3 region: CASSYSTGEVYNEQFF. The DNA of the CDR3 is TGTGCCAGCAGTTACTCGACAGGGGAGGTCTACAATGAGCAGTTCTTC.

The chain recombines TRBV7-9 with TRBJ2-7; weak D call: TRBD1 (6 bases). The CDR3 is made up of 15 amino acids. Germline CDR1 reads SEHNR; CDR2 reads FQNEAQ (reference sequence). The V and J ends lost 4 bases and 2 bases respectively, with 15 bases between them. For the CDR3, the DNA is TGTGCCAGCAGCTCTCCGACAGGCGGTCCCTACGAGCAGTACTTC. Its protein is CASSSPTGGPYEQYF. Filled out from reference TRBV7-9 and TRBJ2-7, the complete variable domain reads DTGVSQNPRHKITKRGQNVTFRCDPISEHNRLYWYRQTLGQGPEFLTYFQNEAQLEKSRLLSDRFSAERPKGSFSTLEIQRTEQGDSAMYLCASSSPTGGPYEQYFGPGTRLTVT.